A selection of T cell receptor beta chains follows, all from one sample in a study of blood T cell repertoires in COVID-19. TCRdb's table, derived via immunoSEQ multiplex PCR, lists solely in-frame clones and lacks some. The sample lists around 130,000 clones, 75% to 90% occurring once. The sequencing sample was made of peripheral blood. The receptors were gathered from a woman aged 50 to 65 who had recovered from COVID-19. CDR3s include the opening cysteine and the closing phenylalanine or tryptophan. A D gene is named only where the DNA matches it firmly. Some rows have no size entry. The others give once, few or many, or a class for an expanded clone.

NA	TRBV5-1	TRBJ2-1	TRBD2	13	TGCGCCAGCGGACTAGCGGGAGAAGATGAGCAGTTCTTC	CASGLAGEDEQFF
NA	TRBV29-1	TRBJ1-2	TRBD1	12	TGCAGCGTCGGGACAGCCTCCTATGGCTACACCTTC	CSVGTASYGYTF
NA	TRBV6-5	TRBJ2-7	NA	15	TGTGCCAGCAGTTATAACCTAGTGGGGGCTGGCGAGCAGTACTTC	CASSYNLVGAGEQYF
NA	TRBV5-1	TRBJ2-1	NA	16	TGCGCCAGCAGCTGGGGTTCGGGGCCAGGGGACAATGAGCAGTTCTTC	CASSWGSGPGDNEQFF
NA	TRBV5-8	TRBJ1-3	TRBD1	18	TGTGCCAGCAGCTCCTTAGATGATTTGTTCAGGGGGAGGAACACCATATATTTT	CASSSLDDLFRGRNTIYF
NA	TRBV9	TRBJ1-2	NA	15	TGTGCCAGCAGCGTAGCTCTACAGCCAGTCTATGGCTACACCTTC	CASSVALQPVYGYTF
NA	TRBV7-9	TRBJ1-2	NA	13	TGTGCCAGCAGCTTAGTGGCAGATTATGGCTACACCTTC	CASSLVADYGYTF
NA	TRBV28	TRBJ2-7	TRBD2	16	TGTGCCAGCACCACCGGGGGGTCGGGGCTGGCCTACGAGCAGTACTTC	CASTTGGSGLAYEQYF
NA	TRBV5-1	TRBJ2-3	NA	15	TGCGCCAGCACCTGGGGCCTCCTAGTCGCAGATACGCAGTATTTT	CASTWGLLVADTQYF
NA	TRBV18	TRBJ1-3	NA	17	TGTGCCAGCTCACCCTTAGCCCAGGGCGCCGCTGGAAACACCATATATTTT	CASSPLAQGAAGNTIYF
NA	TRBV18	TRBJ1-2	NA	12	TGTGCCAGCTCACCGGCGGGCTATGGCTACACCTTC	CASSPAGYGYTF
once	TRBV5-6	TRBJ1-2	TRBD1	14	TGTGCCAGCAGGAGAACAGGGGGCAACTATGGCTACACCTTC	CASRRTGGNYGYTF
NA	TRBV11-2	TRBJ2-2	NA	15	TGTGCCAGCAGCGTAAAACTAGCCATAGCCGGGGAGCTGTTTTTT	CASSVKLAIAGELFF
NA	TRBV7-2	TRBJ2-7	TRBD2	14	TGTGCCAGCAGCACGACTAGCGGGAGTTACGAGCAGTACTTC	CASSTTSGSYEQYF
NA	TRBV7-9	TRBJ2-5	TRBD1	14	TGTGCCAGCAGCTTCACAGGGGGATTGGAGACCCAGTACTTC	CASSFTGGLETQYF
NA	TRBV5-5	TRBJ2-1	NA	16	TGTGCCAGCAGGTCCCACCCGGACAGCTCCTACAATGAGCAGTTCTTC	CASRSHPDSSYNEQFF
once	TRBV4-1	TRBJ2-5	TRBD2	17	TGCGCCAGCAGCCAATTTGTAGCGGGGGGGCCCCAAGAGACCCAGTACTTC	CASSQFVAGGPQETQYF
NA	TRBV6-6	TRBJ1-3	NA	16	TGTGCCAGCAGTTACTCCGGACAGCAGAGAAGAAACACCATATATTTT	CASSYSGQQRRNTIYF
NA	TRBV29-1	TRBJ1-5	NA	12	TGCAGCGCTGGTGGGGCCGGACAGCCCCAGCATTTT	CSAGGAGQPQHF
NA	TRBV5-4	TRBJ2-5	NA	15	TGTGCCAGCAGCCCAGCGAGCCCGGATCAAGAGACCCAGTACTTC	CASSPASPDQETQYF
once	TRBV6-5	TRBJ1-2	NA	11	TGTGCCAGCCGGACACCCTATGGCTACACCTTC	CASRTPYGYTF
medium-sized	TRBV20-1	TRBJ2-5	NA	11	TGCAGTGCTAGCGAGCAAGAGACCCAGTACTTC	CSASEQETQYF
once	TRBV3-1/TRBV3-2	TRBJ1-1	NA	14	TGTGCCAGCAGCCCACAGGGTTGGAACACTGAAGCTTTCTTT	CASSPQGWNTEAFF
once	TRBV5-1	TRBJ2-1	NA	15	TGCGCCAGCAGCCCCGGGAAACTATACCTCCCTGAGCAGTTCTTC	CASSPGKLYLPEQFF
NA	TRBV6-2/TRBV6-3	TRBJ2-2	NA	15	TGTGCCAGCAGTTACGAGGGCTCGAACACCGGGGAGCTGTTTTTT	CASSYEGSNTGELFF
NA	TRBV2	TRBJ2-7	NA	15	TGTGCCAGCAGCCTCGAGGCCATGATTCTCTACGAGCAGTACTTC	CASSLEAMILYEQYF
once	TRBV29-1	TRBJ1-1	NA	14	TGCAGCGTGGTCGTAATAAGGGGCAACACTGAAGCTTTCTTT	CSVVVIRGNTEAFF
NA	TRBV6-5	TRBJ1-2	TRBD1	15	TGTGCCAGCAGTTTCCCGGGACAGGGGTTTAGTGGCTACACCTTC	CASSFPGQGFSGYTF
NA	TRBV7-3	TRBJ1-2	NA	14	TGTGCCAGCAGCCCCGGAGGGGTGGGGTATGGCTACACCTTC	CASSPGGVGYGYTF
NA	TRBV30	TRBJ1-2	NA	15	TGTGCCTGGGCGGAACCTCCCGGGATTTACTATGGCTACACCTTC	CAWAEPPGIYYGYTF
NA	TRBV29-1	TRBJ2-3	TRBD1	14	TGCAGCGCACGGGACAGGGGGATGGCAGATACGCAGTATTTT	CSARDRGMADTQYF